Listed here are 5 T cell receptor beta chains from one sample, sequenced in a study of blood T cell repertoires in COVID-19. Method: immunoSEQ multiplex PCR; TCRdb's copy keeps in-frame clones and lacks some. Among fewer than 300,000 clones, about nine tenths were seen once, and the ten largest hold roughly 1.2%. Sequenced material: PBMCs or T cells enriched from blood (not recorded which). These receptors all stem from a woman aged 40 to 50 with acute COVID-19.

The rearrangement joins TRBV2 to TRBJ2-7; D ambiguous. Germline-derived CDR1 and CDR2 are SNHLY and FYNNEI. The germline V and J ends were trimmed by 9 bases and 3 bases, with 9 bases remaining between them. The CDR3 is made up of 11 amino acids. CDR3 loop: CASSPFYEQYV. The CDR3, as DNA: TGTGCCAGTAGCCCGTTCTACGAGCAGTACGTC.

This chain connects TRBV14 to TRBJ1-5; TRBD1 might be the D (6 bases). The CDR3 covers 17 residues. V lost 4 bases and J 0 bases, leaving 16 bases between the germline ends. Germline CDR1 and CDR2: SGHDN and FVKESK. The CDR3 is CASSRTPRTVSNQPQHF. CDR3 coding DNA: TGTGCCAGCAGCCGGACTCCCCGGACAGTTAGCAATCAGCCCCAGCATTTT.

The chain combines TRBV29-1 with TRBJ1-2, with 8 positions matching TRBD1. V was pared by 4 bases and J by 8 bases, with 9 bases of the junction left unmatched. The CDR3 is 13 amino acids. The germline V gene has CDR1 SQVTM and CDR2 ANQGSEA. The CDR3 DNA sequence: TGCAGCGTTGTCTCGACAGGGGCTTTGGGCTACACCTTC. Its translation is CSVVSTGALGYTF.

The chain employs TRBV2 and TRBJ1-5, with D possibly being TRBD1 (6 bases). In germline, CDR1 is SNHLY, CDR2 FYNNEI. The CDR3 length is 13 residues. V dropped 6 bases and J dropped 2 bases, with 8 bases sitting between them. Here the CDR3 DNA reads TGTGCCAGCAGGGACAGCGGCAATCAGCCCCAGCATTTT. Its translation is CASRDSGNQPQHF. Filled out from reference TRBV2 and TRBJ1-5, the complete variable domain reads EPEVTQTPSHQVTQMGQEVILRCVPISNHLYFYWYRQILGQKVEFLVSFYNNEISEKSEIFDDQFSVERPDGSNFTLKIRSTKLEDSAMYFCASRDSGNQPQHFGDGTRLSIL.

V is TRBV5-6 and J is TRBJ2-5; 8 positions agree with TRBD2. The junction had 8 bases not matched to a gene; V was cut back by 4 bases and J by 0 bases. Germline CDR1 and CDR2: SGHDT and YYEEEE. The CDR3 sequence is 16 residues long. The CDR3 sequence: CASSQIAGSYQETQYF. CDR3 bases: TGTGCCAGCAGCCAGATAGCGGGATCGTACCAAGAGACCCAGTACTTC.